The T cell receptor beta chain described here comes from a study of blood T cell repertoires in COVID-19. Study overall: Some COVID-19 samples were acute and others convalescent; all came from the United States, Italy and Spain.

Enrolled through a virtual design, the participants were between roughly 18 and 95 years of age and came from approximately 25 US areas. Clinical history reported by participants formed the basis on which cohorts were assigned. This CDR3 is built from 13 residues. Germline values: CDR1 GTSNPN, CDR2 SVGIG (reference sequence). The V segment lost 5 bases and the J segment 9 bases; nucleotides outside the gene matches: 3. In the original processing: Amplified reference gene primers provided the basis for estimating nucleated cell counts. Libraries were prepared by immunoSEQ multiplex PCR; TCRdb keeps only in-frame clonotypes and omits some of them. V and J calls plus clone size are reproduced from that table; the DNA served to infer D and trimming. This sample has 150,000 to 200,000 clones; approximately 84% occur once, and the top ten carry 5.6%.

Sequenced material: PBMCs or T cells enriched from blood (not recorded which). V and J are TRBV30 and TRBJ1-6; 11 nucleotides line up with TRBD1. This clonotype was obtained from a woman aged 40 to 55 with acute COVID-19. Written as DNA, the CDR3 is TGTGCCTGGGATGGACAGGGGGCTTCACCCCTCCACTTT. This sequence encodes CAWDGQGASPLHF. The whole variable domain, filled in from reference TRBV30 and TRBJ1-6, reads SQTIHQWPATLVQPVGSPLSLECTVEGTSNPNLYWYRQAAGRGLQLLFYSVGIGQISSEVPQNLSASRPQDRQFILSSKKLLLSDSGFYLCAWDGQGASPLHFGNGTRLTVT.